What follows describes a single T cell receptor beta chain. Its cognate antigen is unknown. The data were obtained in a study of CD8+CD57+ T cells in acquired aplastic anemia. About the study: On average, sorted CD4+ and CD8+ cells gave 3.2 ug of DNA. Overall study results and limits: In CD8+ cells, Simpson's diversity showed no significant difference between patients and controls.

The authors sequenced patients whose flow cytometry had shown CD8+CD57+ cell expansion. CDR1 is GTSNPN and CDR2 is SVGIG in the germline V gene (reference sequence). With 3 bases removed from V and 1 base from J, the gap between germline ends came to 10 bases. This CDR3 region has 14 residues. The TCR beta profiling, which covered VDJ combination and CDR3 sequence, was carried out using genomic DNA as the template. One entry per CDR3 protein, called by TCRdb with MiXCR from the reads. The table shows 210,000 or so distinct CDR3 sequences, with under 50% occurring only once. The sequencing input was sorted CD4+, CD8+, or CD8+CD57+ T cells (not recorded which) from PBMCs. This TCR was recovered from a human donor with aplastic anemia. The chain has TRBV30 and TRBJ1-5; unclear D gene. The CDR3 DNA reads as TGTGCCTGGAGAGGCCCTTGGAGCAATCAGCCCCAGCATTTT. This sequence encodes CAWRGPWSNQPQHF.